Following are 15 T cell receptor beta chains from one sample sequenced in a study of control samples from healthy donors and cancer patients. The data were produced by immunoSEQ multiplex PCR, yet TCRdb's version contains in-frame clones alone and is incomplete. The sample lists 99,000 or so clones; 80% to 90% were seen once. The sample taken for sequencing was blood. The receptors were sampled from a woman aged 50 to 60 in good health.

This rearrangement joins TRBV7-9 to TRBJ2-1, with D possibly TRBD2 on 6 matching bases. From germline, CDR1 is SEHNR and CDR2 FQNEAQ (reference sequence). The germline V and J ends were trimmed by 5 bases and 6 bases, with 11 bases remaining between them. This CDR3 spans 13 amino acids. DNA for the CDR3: TGTGCCAGCAGCCCTGGAGGGTTCAATGAGCAGTTCTTC. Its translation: CASSPGGFNEQFF.

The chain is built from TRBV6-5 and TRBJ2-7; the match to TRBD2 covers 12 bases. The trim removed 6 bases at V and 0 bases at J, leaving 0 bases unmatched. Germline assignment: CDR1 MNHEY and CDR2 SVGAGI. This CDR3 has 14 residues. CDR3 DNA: TGTGCCAGCAGGACTAGCGGGAGCTCCTACGAGCAGTACTTC. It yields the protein CASRTSGSSYEQYF.

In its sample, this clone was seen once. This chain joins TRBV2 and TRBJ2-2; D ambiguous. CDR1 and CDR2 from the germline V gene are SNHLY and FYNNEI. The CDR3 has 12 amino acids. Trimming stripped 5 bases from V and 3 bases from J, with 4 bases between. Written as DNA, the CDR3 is TGTGCCAGCAGTTACTACACCGGGGAGCTGTTTTTT. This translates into CASSYYTGELFF.

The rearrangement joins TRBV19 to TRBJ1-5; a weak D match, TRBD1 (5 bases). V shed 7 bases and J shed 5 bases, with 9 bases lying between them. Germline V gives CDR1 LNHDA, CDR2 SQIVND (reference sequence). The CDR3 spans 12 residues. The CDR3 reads CASTTGYQPQHF. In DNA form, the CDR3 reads TGTGCCAGTACAACAGGATATCAGCCCCAGCATTTT.

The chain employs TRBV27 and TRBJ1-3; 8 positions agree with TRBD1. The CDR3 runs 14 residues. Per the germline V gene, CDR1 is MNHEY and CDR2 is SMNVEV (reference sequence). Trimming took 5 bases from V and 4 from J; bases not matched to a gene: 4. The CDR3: CASSPRGPGNTIYF. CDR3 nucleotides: TGTGCCAGCAGTCCCAGGGGGCCCGGAAACACCATATATTTT.

DNA of the CDR3: TGTGCCAGTAGTGGCCTCGGGAACACTGAAGCTTTCTTT. Encoded protein: CASSGLGNTEAFF. The chain links TRBV19 to TRBJ1-1, with D unclear. CDR3 length: 13 amino acids. Germline assignment: CDR1 LNHDA and CDR2 SQIVND (reference sequence). V was cut by 5 bases and J by 1 base, with 8 bases left in between.

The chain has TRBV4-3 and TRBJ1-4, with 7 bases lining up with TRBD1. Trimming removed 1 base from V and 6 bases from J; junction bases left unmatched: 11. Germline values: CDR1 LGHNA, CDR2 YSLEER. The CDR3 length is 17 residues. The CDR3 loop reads CASSQGLSGQPDEKLFF. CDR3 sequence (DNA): TGCGCCAGCAGCCAAGGATTATCGGGACAGCCTGATGAAAAACTGTTTTTT.

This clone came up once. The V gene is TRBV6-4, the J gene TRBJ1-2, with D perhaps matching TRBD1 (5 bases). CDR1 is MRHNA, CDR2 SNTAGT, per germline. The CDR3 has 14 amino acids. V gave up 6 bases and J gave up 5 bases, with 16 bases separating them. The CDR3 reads CASRLTEAAYGYTF. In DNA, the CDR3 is TGTGCCAGCAGATTGACAGAGGCCGCATATGGCTACACCTTC.

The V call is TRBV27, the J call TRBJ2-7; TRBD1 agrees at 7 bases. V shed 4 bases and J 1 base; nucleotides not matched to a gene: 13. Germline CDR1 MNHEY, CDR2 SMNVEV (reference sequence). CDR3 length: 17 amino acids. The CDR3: CASSSRTGTTPSYEQYF. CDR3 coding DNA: TGTGCCAGCAGTTCGAGGACAGGAACGACTCCTTCCTACGAGCAGTACTTC.

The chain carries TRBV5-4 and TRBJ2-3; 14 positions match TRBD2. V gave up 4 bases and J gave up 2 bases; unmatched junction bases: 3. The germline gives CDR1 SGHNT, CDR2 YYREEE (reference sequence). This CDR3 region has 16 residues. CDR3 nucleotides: TGTGCCAGCAGCGGGGGACTAGCGGGAGCCACAGATACGCAGTATTTT. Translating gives CASSGGLAGATDTQYF.

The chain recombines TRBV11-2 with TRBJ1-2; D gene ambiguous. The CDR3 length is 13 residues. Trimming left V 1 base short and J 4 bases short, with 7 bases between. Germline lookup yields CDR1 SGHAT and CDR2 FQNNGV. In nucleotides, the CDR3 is TGTGCCAGCAGCTTAGGGCAGTTCTATGGCTACACCTTC. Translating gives CASSLGQFYGYTF.

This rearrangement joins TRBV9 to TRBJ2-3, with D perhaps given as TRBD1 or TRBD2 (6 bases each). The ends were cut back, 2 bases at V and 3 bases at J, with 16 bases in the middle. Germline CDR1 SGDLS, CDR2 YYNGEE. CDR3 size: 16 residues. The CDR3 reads CASSVMGGRETDTQYF. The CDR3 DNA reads TGTGCCAGCAGCGTTATGGGGGGCCGAGAGACAGATACGCAGTATTTT.

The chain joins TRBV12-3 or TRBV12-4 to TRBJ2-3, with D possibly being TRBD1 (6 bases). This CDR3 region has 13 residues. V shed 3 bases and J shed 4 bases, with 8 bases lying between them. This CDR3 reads CASSFRGSDTQYF. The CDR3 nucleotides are TGTGCCAGCAGTTTCAGGGGTTCAGATACGCAGTATTTT.

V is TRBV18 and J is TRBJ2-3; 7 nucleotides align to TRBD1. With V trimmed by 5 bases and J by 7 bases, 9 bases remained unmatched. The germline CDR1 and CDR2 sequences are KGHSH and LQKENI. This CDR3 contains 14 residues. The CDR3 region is CASSDGTAFNTQYF. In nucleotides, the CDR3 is TGTGCCAGCTCAGATGGGACAGCCTTTAATACGCAGTATTTT.

CDR3 loop: CASSFERVGTDTQYF. The DNA for the CDR3 is TGTGCCAGCAGCTTTGAGCGGGTGGGCACAGATACGCAGTATTTT. The chain joins TRBV7-9 to TRBJ2-3; D perhaps matches TRBD2 (6 bases). Per the germline V gene, CDR1 is SEHNR and CDR2 is FQNEAQ (reference sequence). V lost 3 bases and J lost 1, with 11 bases in between. The CDR3 length is 15 residues.